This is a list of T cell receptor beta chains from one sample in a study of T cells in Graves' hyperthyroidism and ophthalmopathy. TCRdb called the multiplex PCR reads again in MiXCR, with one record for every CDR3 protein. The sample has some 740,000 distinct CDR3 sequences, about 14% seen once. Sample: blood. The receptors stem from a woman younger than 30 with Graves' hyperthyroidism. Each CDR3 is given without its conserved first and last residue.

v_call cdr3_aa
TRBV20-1 SAGRPGRIKETQY
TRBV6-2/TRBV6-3 ASDQRGRVVYEQY
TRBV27 ASSQGVRGNQPQH
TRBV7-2 ASSLARTIANYGYT
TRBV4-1 ASSPGLGRRLGGELF
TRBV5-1 ASSFGTGVNQPQH
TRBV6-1 ASWDFTDTQY
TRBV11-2 ASSFPPNEQF
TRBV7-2 ASSFFGTGGYEQY
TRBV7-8 ASSLVASPQVNEQF
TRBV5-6 ASSAGTNYEQY
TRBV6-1 ARKTSGNNEQF
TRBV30 AWSVGHGVGYEQY
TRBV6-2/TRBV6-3 ASSFGLPGEELF
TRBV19 ASTPTRSPGLQSTDTQY
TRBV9 ASSVVAGGQDTQY
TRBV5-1 ASSIGQGKGGYEQY
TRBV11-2 ASSRTDRGLGNTIY
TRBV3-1 ASRLGTDNSPLH
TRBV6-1 ASSTTDGNTIY
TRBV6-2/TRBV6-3 ASSYIPSMGNQPQH
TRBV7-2 ASSPGPSSYNEQF
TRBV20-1 SAPRTGVMGTIY
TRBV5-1 ASSFGRSNTDTQY
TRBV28 ASSFALTGFSGNTIY
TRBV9 ASSAGPSNRGYT
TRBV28 ASNTGGKAGELF
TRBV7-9 ASSHWLAGARSYNEQF
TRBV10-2 ASSPFNEKLF
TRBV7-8 ASSSLAGSGEQF
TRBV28 ASRGRSYNEQF
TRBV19 ASQSTDRGIGQPQH
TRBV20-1 SARPPEWAGPGHEQY
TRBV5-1 ASSLPGTTGELF
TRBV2 ASSDSGSRNYGYT
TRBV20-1 SARDQGTGVSYNEQF
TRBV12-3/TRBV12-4 ASRPTGGADTQY
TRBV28 ASSPRTGGRNTIY
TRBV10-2 ASRLAGETGELF